This T cell receptor (beta chain) is drawn from a study of cytomegalovirus exposure and HLA in healthy donors. Regarding the study as a whole: Later work showed greater clonal expansion in HLA-associated TCR beta chains than in equally common others. Productive status was seen about 90% or about 30% of the time for most TCR beta V segments in an earlier analysis. A later analysis reportedly identified an Asian-associated ancestry cluster as carrying fewer N-insertions than the roughly 720-donor mean. Later genetic work tied a missense DCLRE1C variant to beta-chain V and J trimming.

PCR employed 60 Vbeta and 13 Jbeta primers. Assay: immunoSEQ multiplex PCR; the TCRdb copy retains only in-frame clones and omits some. This table has over 150,000 clones, 80% appearing once. Regarding this clone: Antigen unknown.

The sample was PBMCs. This receptor was taken from a man between 25 and 39 years old in good health and CMV-seronegative.

The CDR3 DNA reads TGTGCCAGCAGGTACCCGGGAGGGAGGGCTGAAGCTTTCTTT. Protein product: CASRYPGGRAEAFF. V usage is TRBV28 and J usage is TRBJ1-1; D is unclear. The CDR3 sequence is 14 residues long. Trimming shortened V by 6 bases and J by 6 bases, and 17 bases separated the two germline ends. Per germline, CDR1 MDHEN and CDR2 SYDVKM.